The sequence of this T cell receptor (beta chain) was determined in a study of blood T cell repertoires in COVID-19. Study details: Sources were T cells, B-cell-depleted T cells, or PBMCs; the material itself was cDNA or gDNA.

TCRdb's copy holds only in-frame clones and misses some; the assay was immunoSEQ multiplex PCR. The table shows about 130,000 clones, with about 89% occurring only once. V was clipped by 6 bases and J by 5 bases; unmatched bases: 2. The CDR3 covers 11 residues. From germline, CDR1 is SQVTM and CDR2 ANQGSEA. The V call is TRBV29-1, the J call TRBJ2-5, with 8 bases identical to TRBD1. This sequence was found in a man between 45 and 60 years old with active or convalescent COVID-19. The sequencing sample was made of peripheral blood. CDR3 amino acids: CSVGQAETQYF. The DNA of the CDR3 is TGCAGCGTGGGACAGGCGGAGACCCAGTACTTC.